Below, 19 T cell receptor beta chains from the same sample are listed, as sequenced in a study of shared clonotypes between healthy human individuals. Sequenced by immunoSEQ multiplex PCR; TCRdb stores in-frame clones only, minus some. The table includes around 2.1 million clones, about 94% detected once. The sequencing input was naive CD4+ T cells sorted from blood. Sample subset: CD45RA+ positively selected. These receptors were collected from a man younger than 35 in good health.

The chain joins TRBV5-1 to TRBJ2-5; D gene uncertain. Germline assignment: CDR1 SGHRS and CDR2 YFSETQ. This CDR3 spans 13 amino acids. Deletions cut 5 bases from V and 1 base from J, with 9 bases between. The CDR3 is CASRVAIQETQYF. In nucleotides, the CDR3 is TGCGCCAGCAGAGTAGCAATCCAAGAGACCCAGTACTTC.

J is TRBJ1-4 and V is TRBV18; no definite D call. The CDR3 covers 15 residues. The germline V gene encodes CDR1 KGHSH and CDR2 LQKENI. Trimming took off 1 base at V and 5 bases at J, with 11 bases between the two ends. CDR3 DNA sequence: TGTGCCAGCTCACCACGCGAGGGTCCGAATGAAAAACTGTTTTTT. This sequence encodes CASSPREGPNEKLFF.

This rearrangement joins TRBV4-1 to TRBJ1-6; TRBD1 is a possible D gene (5 bases). Germline V gene sequence: CDR1 MGHRA, CDR2 YSYEKL. The CDR3 is 18 residues long. The V and J ends lost 0 bases and 0 bases respectively, with 12 bases between them. The CDR3 DNA is TGCGCCAGCAGCCAAGACGCGGGCGACAGCTCCTATAATTCACCCCTCCACTTT. Protein product: CASSQDAGDSSYNSPLHF.

The genes are TRBV28 and TRBJ1-4; 11 bases agree with TRBD1. Germline trimming cut 2 bases from V and 1 base from J; bases unmatched to any gene: 3. The CDR3 is made up of 17 amino acids. In germline, CDR1 is MDHEN, CDR2 SYDVKM. CDR3 nucleotides: TGTGCCAGCAGTTTAATGGGACAGGGGGTAACTAATGAAAAACTGTTTTTT. Translating gives CASSLMGQGVTNEKLFF.

CDR3 in DNA: TGTGCCACAGCCTTAAACACTGAAGCTTTCTTT. It translates to CATALNTEAFF. This sequence joins TRBV2 and TRBJ1-1; D gene uncertain. CDR3 size: 11 residues. Trimming removed 10 bases at V and 2 bases at J, with 8 bases between. Germline CDR1 reads SNHLY; CDR2 reads FYNNEI.

The chain uses TRBV4-3 and TRBJ1-2; D not certain. CDR1 and CDR2 (germline): LGHNA, YSLEER. V shed 1 base and J shed 7 bases, with 7 bases lying between them. The CDR3 totals 12 residues. CDR3 in DNA: TGCGCCAGCAGCCAAGGCGCTAGTGGCTACACCTTC. Protein sequence: CASSQGASGYTF.

The chain links TRBV27 to TRBJ2-3; TRBD2 aligns across 11 bases. Looked up from germline, CDR1 is MNHEY and CDR2 is SMNVEV (reference sequence). With V trimmed by 3 bases and J by 4 bases, 6 bases remained unmatched. This CDR3 spans 16 amino acids. CDR3 loop: CASSFSTSGGSDTQYF. CDR3 in DNA: TGTGCCAGCAGTTTTAGTACTAGCGGGGGATCAGATACGCAGTATTTT.

This rearrangement joins TRBV9 to TRBJ2-2, with 10 bases matching TRBD2. The V gene's germline CDR1 is SGDLS and CDR2 YYNGEE. V was pared by 5 bases and J by 7 bases, with 14 bases of the junction left unmatched. The CDR3 consists of 17 residues. The CDR3: CASSADLSGRFGGELFF. As DNA, the CDR3 is TGTGCCAGCAGTGCGGACCTTAGCGGGAGGTTCGGCGGGGAGCTGTTTTTT.

On this clone: This same CDR3 is encoded by further DNA sequences in the sample. The gene calls are TRBV7-2 and TRBJ2-1, with 11 bases fitting TRBD2. Germline V CDR1 and CDR2: SGHTA, FQGNSA. The length of the CDR3 is 16 residues. The ends lost 0 bases at V and 3 bases at J; junction bases unmatched: 1. As DNA, the CDR3 is TGTGCCAGCAGCTTAGCTGGGACTAGCGGCTACAATGAGCAGTTCTTC. Amino acids: CASSLAGTSGYNEQFF.

For this clone: Other DNA sequences in this sample translate to the same CDR3. The CDR3: CAISAGEQPQHF. The DNA of the CDR3 is TGTGCCATCAGTGCGGGGGAACAGCCCCAGCATTTT. The chain joins TRBV10-3 to TRBJ1-5, with D perhaps TRBD1 (5 bases). CDR3 length: 12 amino acids. CDR1 and CDR2 (germline): ENHRY, SYGVKD. V was clipped by 4 bases and J by 7 bases, with 8 bases between them.

The table lists this clone with a count of one. This rearrangement joins TRBV5-4 to TRBJ1-3; 7 bases are shared with TRBD1. CDR1 SGHNT and CDR2 YYREEE come from the germline V gene (reference sequence). After removal of 5 bases from V and 4 bases from J, the junction contained 3 bases not matched to a gene. There are 13 residues in the CDR3. CDR3 DNA: TGTGCCAGCAGTTCAGGGGGGGGAAACACCATATATTTT. Protein sequence: CASSSGGGNTIYF.

Remarks on this clone: This sample also contains other DNA sequences that code for the same CDR3. The CDR3 DNA sequence: TGTGCCAGCAGCCGTGGGGGGGAGCAGTACTTC. It translates to CASSRGGEQYF. The chain employs TRBV7-9 and TRBJ2-7; maybe TRBD2 (6 bases). The CDR3 covers 11 residues. CDR1 SEHNR and CDR2 FQNEAQ come from the germline V gene (reference sequence). The ends were cut back, 5 bases at V and 7 bases at J, with 9 bases in the middle.

The chain is built from TRBV5-1 and TRBJ1-6; tentatively, D is TRBD1 (5 bases). The germline V gene encodes CDR1 SGHRS and CDR2 YFSETQ. The CDR3 totals 15 residues. Trimming pared 0 bases from V and 9 bases from J, leaving 13 bases between. CDR3 bases: TGCGCCAGCAGCTTGGAGGGGAATGAGCGTTCACCCCTCCACTTT. This encodes CASSLEGNERSPLHF.

Of note for this clone: An end of the junction does not agree with germline; a read error may underlie this. The chain links TRBV7-7 to TRBJ1-6; D ambiguous. Germline lookup yields CDR1 SSHAT and CDR2 FNYEAQ (reference sequence). The CDR3 spans 12 residues. CDR3 nucleotide sequence: TGTGCTAGCAGCCTAGCCTTCCCACCCCTCCACTTT. It codes for CASSLAFPPLHF.

The chain has TRBV7-3 and TRBJ1-1; D possibly corresponds to TRBD1 (5 bases). CDR3 length: 14 amino acids. Trimming pared 3 bases from V and 1 base from J, leaving 9 bases between. From germline, CDR1 is SGHTA and CDR2 FQGTGA. The CDR3 reads CASSLGVANTEAFF. In DNA form, the CDR3 reads TGTGCCAGCAGCTTGGGGGTGGCGAACACTGAAGCTTTCTTT.

The count of this clone is one. The sample contains more than one DNA sequence encoding this CDR3. The genes are TRBV7-2 and TRBJ1-5, with D perhaps TRBD1 (6 bases). V was clipped by 6 bases and J by 6 bases, with 15 bases between them. The CDR3 is 14 residues long. Germline CDR1 and CDR2: SGHTA and FQGNSA. CDR3 protein: CASSPRGGGQPQHF. The CDR3 DNA sequence: TGTGCCAGCAGTCCGAGGGGGGGCGGTCAGCCCCAGCATTTT.

As regards this clone: Within the sample, other DNA sequences also encode this same CDR3. The chain is built from TRBV4-3 and TRBJ1-4, with D hard to call. The germline V gene encodes CDR1 LGHNA and CDR2 YSLEER. V was pared by 4 bases and J by 2 bases, with 11 bases between. This CDR3 comprises 15 residues. CDR3: CASSPSRGTNEKLFF. The DNA of the CDR3 is TGCGCCAGCAGCCCCTCCCGGGGTACTAATGAAAAACTGTTTTTT.

This chain uses TRBV30 with TRBJ2-1, with 9 positions matching TRBD2. The CDR3 spans 15 residues. V gave up 1 base and J gave up 7 bases; unmatched junction bases: 8. Germline values: CDR1 GTSNPN, CDR2 SVGIG (reference sequence). The CDR3 protein is CAWSGEGTSWNEQFF. The CDR3 DNA reads as TGTGCCTGGAGTGGCGAGGGGACTAGCTGGAATGAGCAGTTCTTC.

This clone was picked up one time. The gene calls are TRBV9 and TRBJ2-7; D possibly corresponds to TRBD2 (5 bases). Trimming took off 0 bases at V and 6 bases at J, with 7 bases between the two ends. The CDR3 contains 12 residues. CDR1 is SGDLS, CDR2 YYNGEE, per germline. For the CDR3, the DNA is TGTGCCAGCAGCGTAGCAGAGGGCGAGCAGTACTTC. It encodes CASSVAEGEQYF.